A selection of T cell receptor beta chains follows, all from one sample in a study of T cell responses to AZD1222 COVID-19 vaccine. Profiling relied on immunoSEQ multiplex PCR, and the TCRdb table lists in-frame clones only, not all of them. The sample includes some 100,000 clones, 80% to 95% of them seen just once. Sequenced material: peripheral blood, taken on day 0 of AZD1222 vaccination. The receptors were gathered from an adult in good health. Both conserved end residues are part of each CDR3. A D gene is named only where the DNA matches it firmly. Clone size, where shown, is once, few, many, or a class for clones that have expanded.

j_call,v_call,clone_size,d_call,cdr3_aa,cdr3_nt
TRBJ1-2,TRBV6-6,-,-,CASSNGWHYGYTF,TGTGCCAGCAGTAACGGGTGGCACTATGGCTACACCTTC
TRBJ2-1,TRBV11-3,-,-,CASSSIGDPLGYNEQFF,TGTGCCAGCAGCTCGATCGGAGACCCCTTAGGCTACAATGAGCAGTTCTTC
TRBJ1-2,TRBV12-5,-,TRBD1,CASGLGGGNYGYTF,TGTGCTAGTGGTTTGGGAGGGGGCAACTATGGCTACACCTTC
TRBJ1-3,TRBV7-2,-,-,CASSPGESGNTIYF,TGTGCCAGCAGCCCAGGGGAATCGGGAAACACCATATATTTT
TRBJ2-5,TRBV14,-,-,CASSQALRTQYF,TGTGCCAGCAGCCAAGCTTTGAGGACCCAGTACTTC
TRBJ2-2,TRBV14,-,-,CASTKWGTGELFF,TGTGCCAGCACTAAATGGGGGACCGGGGAGCTGTTTTTT
TRBJ2-7,TRBV29-1,-,TRBD1,CSVENGTGWNEQYF,TGCAGCGTTGAGAATGGGACAGGGTGGAACGAGCAGTACTTC
TRBJ2-1,TRBV21-1,-,-,CASSKAGGWWRGLNNEQFF,TGTGCCAGCAGCAAAGCGGGCGGTTGGTGGCGGGGCTTGAACAATGAGCAGTTCTTC
TRBJ2-1,TRBV6-5,-,-,CASSYDPATRYNEQFF,TGTGCCAGCAGTTACGATCCGGCCACGCGGTACAATGAGCAGTTCTTC
TRBJ2-3,TRBV7-2,-,-,CASSLGFALGSPDTQYF,TGTGCCAGCAGCTTAGGGTTCGCTTTAGGGTCCCCAGATACGCAGTATTTT
TRBJ1-2,TRBV19,-,TRBD1,CASSGDRVAGYTF,TGTGCCAGTAGCGGGGACAGGGTAGCGGGCTACACCTTC
TRBJ2-5,TRBV6-5,-,-,CASSLRDGETQYF,TGTGCCAGCAGCCTTCGGGACGGGGAGACCCAGTACTTC
TRBJ1-5,TRBV2,-,TRBD1,CASRKGANQPQHF,TGTGCCAGCAGAAAGGGGGCGAATCAGCCCCAGCATTTT
TRBJ2-2,TRBV24-1,-,-,CATSDRDTPNTGELFF,TGTGCCACCAGTGACCGGGACACCCCCAACACCGGGGAGCTGTTTTTT
TRBJ1-2,TRBV9,-,-,CASSVGPGHPNSNYGYTF,TGTGCCAGCAGCGTAGGACCAGGGCACCCAAACTCTAACTATGGCTACACCTTC
TRBJ1-5,TRBV28,once,TRBD1,CAVQGVNQPQHF,TGTGCCGTACAGGGGGTCAATCAGCCCCAGCATTTT
TRBJ2-1,TRBV6-5,-,TRBD1,CASSRQGGNEQFF,TGTGCCAGCAGTCGACAGGGGGGTAATGAGCAGTTCTTC
TRBJ2-5,TRBV4-2,-,-,CASSQERRAIQETQYF,TGTGCCAGCAGCCAAGAAAGGCGGGCGATCCAAGAGACCCAGTACTTC
TRBJ2-7,TRBV6-2/TRBV6-3,-,TRBD1,CASSYTPGTGGSQYF,TGTGCCAGCAGTTACACCCCCGGGACAGGCGGTTCGCAGTACTTC
TRBJ2-7,TRBV7-9,-,TRBD1,CASRGPGQGVEQYF,TGTGCCAGCAGGGGGCCGGGACAGGGTGTCGAGCAGTACTTC
TRBJ2-7,TRBV6-5,-,-,CASRTDSLYYEQYF,TGTGCCAGCAGGACGGACAGCCTTTACTACGAGCAGTACTTC
TRBJ1-1,TRBV6-4,-,TRBD1,CASRATGTGNTEAFF,TGTGCCAGCAGAGCGACAGGGACGGGGAACACTGAAGCTTTCTTT
TRBJ1-2,TRBV10-2,-,-,CATAGDNYGYTF,TGCGCCACAGCCGGGGATAACTATGGCTACACCTTC
TRBJ2-5,TRBV12-5,-,TRBD2,CASGLGSLVLAEPQETQYF,TGTGCTAGTGGTTTGGGGTCGTTGGTTCTAGCGGAACCCCAAGAGACCCAGTACTTC
TRBJ2-7,TRBV4-3,-,TRBD2,CASSREGSTYEQYF,TGCGCCAGCAGCAGGGAGGGATCGACCTACGAGCAGTACTTC
TRBJ2-5,TRBV7-9,-,TRBD2,CASSYSGGETQYF,TGTGCCAGCAGTTATAGCGGGGGTGAGACCCAGTACTTC
TRBJ1-1,TRBV30,-,TRBD1,CAWSVGGQGKAEAFF,TGTGCCTGGAGTGTAGGAGGACAGGGGAAGGCTGAAGCTTTCTTT
TRBJ2-3,TRBV6-2/TRBV6-3,few,-,CASSLQDSSTDTQYF,TGTGCCAGCAGTCTACAGGACTCTAGCACAGATACGCAGTATTTT
TRBJ1-3,TRBV7-2,-,-,CASSLDLWAGIGNTIYF,TGTGCCAGCAGCTTAGATCTCTGGGCAGGGATAGGAAACACCATATATTTT
TRBJ1-2,TRBV12-5,-,TRBD1,CASGRDRGPSSTNYGYTF,TGTGCTAGTGGTAGGGACAGGGGACCTTCGAGTACGAACTATGGCTACACCTTC
TRBJ1-4,TRBV2,-,-,CASLAGVTVEKLFF,TGTGCCAGCTTAGCGGGGGTAACAGTTGAAAAACTGTTTTTT
TRBJ2-7,TRBV4-2,-,TRBD1,CASSRGQNYEQYF,TGTGCCAGCAGCCGGGGACAGAACTACGAGCAGTACTTC
TRBJ1-5,TRBV2,-,-,CASSVWVGRNQPQHF,TGTGCCAGCAGTGTGTGGGTGGGACGCAATCAGCCCCAGCATTTT
TRBJ1-5,TRBV6-6,-,TRBD1,CASSYSNRGLDQPQHF,TGTGCCAGCAGTTACTCGAACAGGGGGCTAGATCAGCCCCAGCATTTT
TRBJ1-2,TRBV6-2/TRBV6-3,-,-,CASSATLRDNYGYTF,TGTGCCAGCAGTGCCACCCTACGGGACAACTATGGCTACACCTTC
TRBJ2-5,TRBV7-3,-,-,CASSFGGAAETQYF,TGTGCCAGCAGCTTTGGCGGGGCCGCAGAGACCCAGTACTTC
TRBJ2-3,TRBV5-6,-,-,CASSLAVTRTDTQYF,TGTGCCAGCAGCTTGGCCGTGACCCGTACAGATACGCAGTATTTT
TRBJ1-1,TRBV6-6,-,-,CASSFQSGNTEAFF,TGTGCCAGCAGTTTCCAAAGCGGAAACACTGAAGCTTTCTTT
TRBJ2-7,TRBV6-5,-,-,CASRASSYEQYF,TGTGCCAGCAGAGCGAGCTCCTACGAGCAGTACTTC
TRBJ1-5,TRBV19,-,-,CASSIQGQPQHF,TGTGCCAGTAGTATTCAGGGCCAGCCCCAGCATTTT
TRBJ2-7,TRBV27,-,TRBD1,CASLPNRDSYEQYF,TGTGCCAGCCTGCCGAACCGGGACAGTTACGAGCAGTACTTC
TRBJ1-5,TRBV7-8,once,-,CASSLGNQPQHF,TGTGCCAGCAGCCTGGGGAATCAGCCCCAGCATTTT
TRBJ1-1,TRBV11-2,-,-,CASSLDRNTEAFF,TGTGCCAGCAGCTTAGACAGAAACACTGAAGCTTTCTTT